This entry lists 22 T cell receptor beta chains sequenced from one sample in a study of blood T cell repertoires in COVID-19. Sequenced by immunoSEQ multiplex PCR; TCRdb stores in-frame clones only, minus some. The data hold about half a million clones, with approximately 92% observed a single time. Material for sequencing was peripheral blood. These receptors were taken from a man between 18 and 29 years old with COVID-19, enrolled during active disease.

DNA for the CDR3: TGTGCCAGCAGCGTAACGGGTTGGGGGCAGCTTGGCGAGCAGTACTTC. Residues: CASSVTGWGQLGEQYF. The chain carries TRBV9 and TRBJ2-7, with a possible D match to TRBD1 (6 bases). The CDR3 spans 16 residues. V was pared by 1 base and J by 6 bases, with 20 bases between. Germline loops: CDR1 SGDLS, CDR2 YYNGEE. The variable domain in full, with the rest retrieved from reference TRBV9 and TRBJ2-7, is DSGVTQTPKHLITATGQRVTLRCSPRSGDLSVYWYQQSLDQGLQFLIQYYNGEERAKGNILERFSAQQFPDLHSELNLSSLELGDSALYFCASSVTGWGQLGEQYFGPGTRLTVT.

Concerning this clone: This CDR3 is also generated by other DNA sequences in the sample. The V and J genes are TRBV7-9 and TRBJ2-2, with D possibly matching TRBD1 (6 bases). Germline lookup yields CDR1 SEHNR and CDR2 FQNEAQ (reference sequence). V was pared by 3 bases and J by 2 bases, with 7 bases between. The CDR3 loop spans 14 amino acids. CDR3 DNA: TGTGCCAGCAGCTTGGGACAAAACACCGGGGAGCTGTTTTTT. Protein sequence: CASSLGQNTGELFF.

This clone was picked up one time. The rearrangement links TRBV10-2 to TRBJ1-5; D gene ambiguous. CDR1 and CDR2 from the germline V gene are WSHSY and SAAADI. The ends were cut back, 2 bases at V and 5 bases at J, with 13 bases in the middle. The CDR3 has 15 amino acids. Here the CDR3 DNA reads TGCGCCAGCAGTGAGCTTTTAGGAGCGTATCAGCCCCAGCATTTT. This codes for CASSELLGAYQPQHF.

This clone was recorded once. V is TRBV7-3 and J is TRBJ2-1; 8 positions agree with TRBD2. Germline lookup yields CDR1 SGHTA and CDR2 FQGTGA. The length of the CDR3 is 15 residues. After removal of 5 bases from V and 10 bases from J, the junction contained 13 bases not matched to a gene. The CDR3 loop reads CASSPTLAGRGEQFF. As DNA, the CDR3 is TGTGCCAGCAGCCCAACATTAGCCGGGAGGGGGGAGCAGTTCTTC.

V is TRBV7-7 and J is TRBJ2-2; tentatively, D is TRBD2 (7 bases). Germline V lookup: CDR1 SSHAT, CDR2 FNYEAQ (reference sequence). The CDR3 spans 16 residues. V was pared by 0 bases and J by 5 bases, with 13 bases between. DNA for the CDR3: TGTGCCAGCAGCTTAGCGGCGGGGGCCCTAACCGGGGAGCTGTTTTTT. Encoded protein: CASSLAAGALTGELFF.

The CDR3 region is CASSSTGRGDETQYF. CDR3 in DNA: TGTGCCAGCAGCTCGACGGGACGGGGGGACGAGACCCAGTACTTC. The V and J genes are TRBV11-2 and TRBJ2-5; 7 nucleotides line up with TRBD2. The length of the CDR3 is 15 residues. Germline trimming cut 4 bases from V and 5 bases from J; bases unmatched to any gene: 10. CDR1 SGHAT and CDR2 FQNNGV come from the germline V gene.

The DNA for the CDR3 is TGTGCCAGCAGCGACCGACTAGCGGGAGGGGTCGGGGAGCTGTTTTTT. It codes for CASSDRLAGGVGELFF. The J gene is TRBJ2-2, the V gene TRBV2; TRBD2 aligns across 14 bases. V trimming: 6 bases; J trimming: 7 bases; junction bases outside the gene matches: 7. Per germline, CDR1 SNHLY and CDR2 FYNNEI. CDR3 length: 16 amino acids.

The chain is built from TRBV30 and TRBJ2-7; D is unresolved. Trimming shortened V by 5 bases and J by 2 bases, and 10 bases separated the two germline ends. CDR3 length equals 12 residues. Germline V CDR1 and CDR2: GTSNPN, SVGIG (reference sequence). As DNA, the CDR3 is TGTGCCTGGTCCCCAGGTCCCTACGAGCAGTACTTC. Its protein is CAWSPGPYEQYF.

Here the CDR3 reads CASTNGGGGIPEAFF. The CDR3 DNA follows: TGTGCCAGCACCAACGGGGGAGGCGGTATCCCTGAAGCTTTCTTT. The gene calls are TRBV6-5 and TRBJ1-1, with a tentative D call TRBD1 (5 bases). V dropped 7 bases and J dropped 6 bases, with 21 bases sitting between them. The CDR3 consists of 15 residues. The V gene's germline CDR1 is MNHEY and CDR2 SVGAGI.

This clone was counted a single time. The chain recombines TRBV16 with TRBJ1-3; D might be TRBD1 (5 bases). The length of the CDR3 is 16 residues. The V end was cut by 4 bases, the J end by 7 bases, with 20 bases between. Germline CDR1 KGHSY, CDR2 FQNENV. The CDR3 sequence: CASSLLRREGSNTIYF. The CDR3 DNA follows: TGTGCCAGCAGCCTTCTTCGCCGGGAGGGGTCGAACACCATATATTTT.

CDR3 nucleotide sequence: TGTGCCAGCAGTGACAACAGGGCCGACCGCTCTGGAAACACCATATATTTT. It is translated as CASSDNRADRSGNTIYF. J is TRBJ1-3 and V is TRBV6-4, with D perhaps matching TRBD1 (6 bases). V lost 2 bases to trimming and J lost 0 bases, with 14 bases between them. The CDR3 runs to 17 residues. CDR1 MRHNA and CDR2 SNTAGT come from the germline V gene.

The V call is TRBV4-1, the J call TRBJ2-7; D is possibly TRBD1 (6 bases). Germline values: CDR1 MGHRA, CDR2 YSYEKL. Trimming took off 1 base at V and 3 bases at J, with 10 bases between the two ends. This CDR3 is built from 14 residues. Here the CDR3 DNA reads TGCGCCAGCAGCCAAGCACAGGGCGGCTACGAGCAGTACTTC. This gives the protein CASSQAQGGYEQYF.

The chain carries TRBV27 and TRBJ2-2, with D possibly matching TRBD2 (5 bases). The germline V gene has CDR1 MNHEY and CDR2 SMNVEV (reference sequence). Trimming stripped 1 base from V and 2 bases from J, with 8 bases between. The CDR3 has 15 amino acids. The DNA for the CDR3 is TGTGCCAGCAGTTTATTCGGGGATAACACCGGGGAGCTGTTTTTT. Translating gives CASSLFGDNTGELFF.

This chain connects TRBV5-6 to TRBJ2-7; D is perhaps TRBD2 (6 bases). This CDR3 has 13 residues. The V gene lost 6 bases and the J gene lost 3 bases, with 13 bases spanning the gap. Germline CDR1 SGHDT, CDR2 YYEEEE. The CDR3 nucleotides read TGTGCCAGCAACCTGGGGGGAGGCTACGAGCAGTACTTC. Amino acids: CASNLGGGYEQYF. The whole variable domain, filled in from reference TRBV5-6 and TRBJ2-7, reads DAGVTQSPTHLIKTRGQQVTLRCSPKSGHDTVSWYQQALGQGPQFIFQYYEEEERQRGNFPDRFSGHQFPNYSSELNVNALLLGDSALYLCASNLGGGYEQYFGPGTRLTVT.

The chain combines TRBV2 with TRBJ2-7; TRBD2 matches at 7 bases. This CDR3 region has 15 residues. Germline trimming cut 3 bases from V and 1 base from J; bases unmatched to any gene: 6. Germline V gene data show CDR1 as SNHLY and CDR2 as FYNNEI. The CDR3 sequence is CASSEQAGLSYEQYF. The CDR3, as DNA: TGTGCCAGCAGTGAGCAAGCGGGATTGTCCTACGAGCAGTACTTC.

The chain is built from TRBV2 and TRBJ1-6; D possibly corresponds to TRBD1 (5 bases). Per the germline V gene, CDR1 is SNHLY and CDR2 is FYNNEI. The V end lost 10 bases, the J end lost 8 bases, and 21 bases lay between the germline ends. The CDR3 is 15 amino acids. The CDR3 sequence is CAITVGGRKDSPLHF. CDR3 DNA: TGTGCCATCACCGTCGGGGGGAGGAAGGATTCACCCCTCCACTTT.

This chain joins TRBV7-3 and TRBJ2-7, with 10 bases aligning to TRBD1. This CDR3 region has 15 residues. V shed 5 bases, J shed 4 bases, and the junction held 8 bases outside the gene matches. Germline-derived CDR1 and CDR2 are SGHTA and FQGTGA. CDR3 DNA sequence: TGTGCCAGCAGCGCATCCGGGACAGGGGCTTACGAGCAGTACTTC. Its protein is CASSASGTGAYEQYF.

This clone was seen only once. The CDR3 DNA is TGCGCCAGCAGCTTAATCCGGGACAGGGCCCATGAGCAGTTCTTC. Residues: CASSLIRDRAHEQFF. The chain uses TRBV5-1 and TRBJ2-1; 9 bases agree with TRBD1. The CDR3 has 15 residues. Germline V lookup: CDR1 SGHRS, CDR2 YFSETQ. Trimming took 2 bases from V and 8 from J; bases not matched to a gene: 8.

The V and J genes are TRBV30 and TRBJ2-1; 7 nucleotides agree with TRBD2. Looked up from germline, CDR1 is GTSNPN and CDR2 is SVGIG (reference sequence). The CDR3 totals 15 residues. V trimming: 0 bases; J trimming: 6 bases; junction bases outside the gene matches: 8. DNA for the CDR3: TGTGCCTGGAGTGTACAACTAGCGAGGGGCAATGAGCAGTTCTTC. The encoded protein is CAWSVQLARGNEQFF.

The chain uses TRBV15 and TRBJ2-1; D is ambiguous. The CDR3 runs 12 residues. The ends were cut back, 1 base at V and 9 bases at J, with 7 bases in the middle. Germline V lookup: CDR1 LNHNV, CDR2 YYDKDF (reference sequence). The CDR3 nucleotides read TGTGCCACCAGCAGAGTTGGCGGTGAGCAGTTCTTC. Amino acids: CATSRVGGEQFF. The full variable domain, with the rest looked up from reference TRBV15 and TRBJ2-1, is DAMVIQNPRYQVTQFGKPVTLSCSQTLNHNVMYWYQQKSSQAPKLLFHYYDKDFNNEADTPDNFQSRRPNTSFCFLDIRSPGLGDTAMYLCATSRVGGEQFFGPGTRLTVL.

This clone has only one observation. The chain joins TRBV7-8 to TRBJ1-2; 10 positions match TRBD1. V was clipped by 5 bases and J by 4 bases; unmatched bases: 7. Germline V gene lookup returns CDR1 SGHVS and CDR2 FQNEAQ. This CDR3 contains 15 residues. The CDR3 DNA follows: TGTGCCAGCAGCCCCCGGGACAGGGGTGCCTATGGCTACACCTTC. It translates to CASSPRDRGAYGYTF.

The V and J genes are TRBV2 and TRBJ2-1; 7 positions agree with TRBD2. The CDR3 is 15 amino acids. V was clipped by 3 bases and J by 3 bases; unmatched bases: 5. CDR1 is SNHLY, CDR2 FYNNEI, per germline. The DNA for the CDR3 is TGTGCCAGCAGTGATGTTGCTAGCGGCTACAATGAGCAGTTCTTC. Protein: CASSDVASGYNEQFF.